This entry lists 27 T cell receptor beta chains sequenced from one sample in a study of T cells in Graves' hyperthyroidism and ophthalmopathy. TCR beta CDR3 sequences were amplified from RNA transcripts. First-round RT-PCR of the TCR CDR3 relied on the HTBI primer set. Using its own MiXCR run on the multiplex PCR reads, TCRdb lists one record per CDR3 protein. The sample has approximately 420,000 distinct CDR3 sequences; roughly 15% are singletons. Sequenced material: blood. The origin of the receptors is a young woman with Graves' hyperthyroidism.

This clonotype was picked up many times. The gene calls are TRBV30 and TRBJ2-1; D is unresolved. The CDR3 has 14 residues. Germline assignment: CDR1 GTSNPN and CDR2 SVGIG (reference sequence). V was cut by 2 bases and J by 5 bases, with 13 bases left in between. DNA of the CDR3: TGTGCCTGGAGTTGGGCAGCCCCGAACAATGAGCAGTTCTTC. Amino acids: CAWSWAAPNNEQFF.

In its sample, this clonotype was seen a few times. The CDR3 reads CAISERQGANYGYTF. DNA for the CDR3: TGTGCCATCAGTGAGAGACAGGGAGCTAACTATGGCTACACCTTC. The chain couples TRBV10-3 to TRBJ1-2; 7 bases line up with TRBD1. V lost 2 bases and J lost 0; bases outside the gene matches: 3. The germline V gene has CDR1 ENHRY and CDR2 SYGVKD. The CDR3 consists of 15 residues.

This clonotype was counted many times. The chain couples TRBV28 to TRBJ2-7; the D call may be TRBD1 or TRBD2 (5 bases each). Germline V lookup: CDR1 MDHEN, CDR2 SYDVKM. The CDR3 has 14 amino acids. Trimming cost V 6 bases and J 6 bases, with 18 bases left between them. The CDR3 coding sequence is TGTGCCAGCAGGACCGGGACCTTAAAGGGCGAGCAGTACTTC. Its protein product is CASRTGTLKGEQYF.

The chain carries TRBV6-9 and TRBJ1-5; 10 bases align to TRBD1. Germline lookup yields CDR1 MNHGY and CDR2 SVAAGI. This CDR3 has 15 residues. The V and J ends lost 3 bases and 6 bases, in that order; junction bases with no gene match: 5. In DNA form, the CDR3 reads TGTGCCAGCAGTTACGTCGGGACAGGGGCTCAGCCCCAGCATTTT. Encoded protein: CASSYVGTGAQPQHF.

In this sample, this clonotype turned up a few times. This chain connects TRBV24-1 to TRBJ2-1; TRBD2 aligns across 11 bases. The CDR3 runs 16 residues. From germline, CDR1 is KGHDR and CDR2 SFDVKD. The J segment lost 4 bases and the V segment lost 3 bases, leaving 4 bases of the junction unmatched. This chain's CDR3 is CATSDRTSGLYNEQFF. CDR3 in DNA: TGTGCCACCAGTGATCGGACTAGCGGGCTTTACAATGAGCAGTTCTTC.

This clonotype showed up many times. The chain joins TRBV7-3 to TRBJ2-3; 7 positions match TRBD1. Unmatched junction bases numbered 3, after V lost 4 bases and J lost 2 bases. The CDR3 runs 14 residues. Germline CDR1 reads SGHTA; CDR2 reads FQGTGA. The CDR3 sequence is CASSSGQSTDTQYF. CDR3 nucleotide sequence: TGTGCCAGCAGCTCGGGACAGTCCACAGATACGCAGTATTTT.

This clonotype was counted ten times or more. This rearrangement joins TRBV9 to TRBJ2-7; D perhaps matches TRBD2 (7 bases). Trimming removed 3 bases at V and 2 bases at J, with 12 bases between. CDR3 length: 14 amino acids. Germline V CDR1 and CDR2: SGDLS, YYNGEE. The CDR3 region has the DNA TGTGCCAGCAGCGGAGGGGGGGCAACCTACGAGCAGTACTTC. Protein sequence: CASSGGGATYEQYF.

For this clonotype: An end of the junction does not agree with germline; a read error may underlie this. The chain recombines TRBV13 with TRBJ2-3; TRBD2 is a possible D gene (6 bases). The CDR3 runs 14 residues. CDR1 and CDR2 from the germline V gene are PRHDT and FYEKMQ (reference sequence). CDR3 nucleotide sequence: TGTGCCAGCAGCTTAGGCGGGAGCCCCCATACGCGGTATTTT. Its translation is CASSLGGSPHTRYF.

This chain connects TRBV5-6 to TRBJ2-7; D is uncertain. Per germline, CDR1 SGHDT and CDR2 YYEEEE. Trimming removed 1 base from V and 5 bases from J, with 13 bases in between. The CDR3 consists of 14 residues. The CDR3 is CASSLWLIRHEQYF. In nucleotides, the CDR3 is TGTGCCAGCAGCTTGTGGCTGATAAGGCACGAGCAGTACTTC.

This clonotype was observed many times. The rearrangement joins TRBV5-8 to TRBJ1-2; 9 bases fit TRBD1. Germline V CDR1 and CDR2: SGHTS, YDEGEE. Trimming at V came to 6 bases and at J to 7 bases, leaving 16 bases not matched to a gene. The CDR3 covers 16 residues. This chain's CDR3 is CASIRDRANPWVGYTF. In DNA, the CDR3 is TGTGCCAGCATCCGGGACAGGGCTAATCCGTGGGTTGGCTACACCTTC. The variable domain in full, completed from reference TRBV5-8 and TRBJ1-2, reads EAGVTQSPTHLIKTRGQQATLRCSPISGHTSVYWYQQALGLGLQFLLWYDEGEERNRGNFPPRFSGRQFPNYSSELNVNALELEDSALYLCASIRDRANPWVGYTFGSGTRLTVV.

This clonotype was seen at least ten times. CDR3 sequence: CATSEGQGDYEQYF. CDR3 nucleotides: TGTGCCACCAGCGAGGGACAGGGTGATTACGAGCAGTACTTC. This sequence joins TRBV15 and TRBJ2-7; 9 bases match TRBD1. CDR3 length: 14 amino acids. J gave up 4 bases and V 5 bases, and 6 bases lay outside the gene matches. Germline CDR1 and CDR2: LNHNV and YYDKDF (reference sequence).

The sample holds a few counts of this clonotype. This chain joins TRBV10-2 and TRBJ1-1; the match to TRBD1 covers 9 bases. The CDR3 totals 14 residues. J lost 4 bases, V lost 4 bases, and 4 bases had no gene match. Germline CDR1 is WSHSY and CDR2 is SAAADI. Written as DNA, the CDR3 is TGCGCCAGCAGTGGACAGGGGGGGAGCACTGAAGCTTTCTTT. Translated: CASSGQGGSTEAFF.

This clonotype was picked up many times. The chain combines TRBV27 with TRBJ1-1; 8 bases map to TRBD1. CDR1 is MNHEY and CDR2 is SMNVEV in the germline V gene (reference sequence). The CDR3 extends over 12 amino acids. With V trimmed by 6 bases and J by 7 bases, 4 bases remained unmatched. Written as DNA, the CDR3 is TGTGCCAGCAGGAGAGGACAGGGTGAAGCTTTCTTT. Translating it yields CASRRGQGEAFF.

This clonotype showed up many times. This chain connects TRBV12-3 or TRBV12-4 to TRBJ1-1, with D unresolved. The V and J ends lost 6 bases and 8 bases respectively, with 16 bases between them. This CDR3 has 13 amino acids. CDR3 DNA sequence: TGTGCCAGCAGCCCTTCGGGTGGGTCCGAAGCTTTCTTT. Its translation is CASSPSGGSEAFF.

This rearrangement joins TRBV3-1 to TRBJ2-7; 14 bases match TRBD2. Germline V gives CDR1 LGHDT, CDR2 YNNKEL (reference sequence). The CDR3 consists of 15 residues. The V gene end was trimmed by 4 bases and the J gene end by 5 bases; junction bases not matched to a gene: 4. The CDR3 region has the DNA TGTGCCAGCAGCCGGGGACTAGCGGGAGTCGACGAGCAGTACTTC. Its protein is CASSRGLAGVDEQYF.

This clonotype was detected ten times or more. This rearrangement joins TRBV3-1 to TRBJ1-1; possibly TRBD1 for D (5 bases). CDR3 length: 13 residues. Trimming took off 1 base at V and 6 bases at J, with 9 bases between the two ends. CDR1 and CDR2 (germline): LGHDT, YNNKEL (reference sequence). DNA for the CDR3: TGTGCCAGCAGCCAAGTACGGGGCTCTGAAGCTTTCTTT. Protein: CASSQVRGSEAFF.

This clonotype has a handful of counts. The V and J genes are TRBV6-6 and TRBJ1-6; D gene uncertain. V was pared by 1 base and J by 5 bases, with 6 bases between. The germline V gene encodes CDR1 MNHNY and CDR2 SVGAGI (reference sequence). The CDR3 is 14 amino acids. CDR3 residues: CASSYFQDNSPLHF. CDR3 in DNA: TGTGCCAGCAGTTACTTCCAGGATAATTCACCCCTCCACTTT.

This clonotype came up many times. The chain joins TRBV7-9 to TRBJ2-1, with 15 bases that match TRBD2. The germline gives CDR1 SEHNR, CDR2 FQNEAQ (reference sequence). The CDR3 length is 19 residues. V lost 1 base and J lost 0; bases outside the gene matches: 4. The CDR3: CASSLGGLAGGSSYNEQFF. The CDR3 nucleotides are TGTGCCAGCAGCTTAGGGGGACTAGCGGGGGGAAGCTCCTACAATGAGCAGTTCTTC.

With regard to this clonotype: Germline and junction disagree at one end, which may indicate a read error. V usage is TRBV5-1 and J usage is TRBJ2-1, with D possibly matching TRBD1 (6 bases). The CDR3 loop spans 15 amino acids. CDR1 is SGHRS and CDR2 is YFSETQ in the germline V gene. CDR3 region: CASSLGLLQGNEQFF. The CDR3 DNA is TGTGCCAGCAGCCTCGGCCTGCTTCAGGGGAATGAGCAGTTCTTC. Based on the CDR3 plus reference TRBV5-1 and TRBJ2-1, the full variable domain is KAGVTQTPRYLIKTRGQQVTLSCSPISGHRSVSWYQQTPGQGLQFLFEYFSETQRNKGNFPGRFSGRQFSNSRSEMNVSTLELGDSALYLCASSLGLLQGNEQFFGPGTRLTVL.

This clonotype was detected only a few times. The rearrangement joins TRBV7-2 to TRBJ1-4, with no clear D. Trimming left V 2 bases short and J 4 bases short, with 8 bases between. The CDR3 loop spans 14 amino acids. CDR1 is SGHTA and CDR2 is FQGNSA in the germline V gene. DNA of the CDR3: TGTGCCAGCAGCTTACGGGCTTTTAATGAAAAACTGTTTTTT. Translating it yields CASSLRAFNEKLFF.

This clonotype was counted ten times or more. The V call is TRBV10-2, the J call TRBJ2-2, with 10 nucleotides matching TRBD2. This CDR3 is 14 amino acids long. The trim removed 6 bases at V and 7 bases at J, leaving 5 bases unmatched. Germline CDR1 WSHSY, CDR2 SAAADI. The CDR3 DNA follows: TGCGCCAGCAGGACAACTAGCGGGGTCGGGGAGCTGTTTTTT. Its translation is CASRTTSGVGELFF.

There are a few counts of this clonotype. This chain links TRBV7-9 with TRBJ1-6; D uncertain. The CDR3 runs 13 residues. The germline V gene has CDR1 SEHNR and CDR2 FQNEAQ (reference sequence). Trimming cost V 3 bases and J 8 bases, with 8 bases left between them. CDR3: CASSFNPDSPLHF. In DNA form, the CDR3 reads TGTGCCAGCAGCTTTAACCCCGATTCACCCCTCCACTTT.

This clonotype showed up just a few times. This chain uses TRBV10-1 with TRBJ2-3; no reliable D call. The CDR3 length is 13 residues. V shed 3 bases and J shed 6 bases, with 10 bases lying between them. Per germline, CDR1 WNHNN and CDR2 SYGVQD (reference sequence). CDR3 region: CASSDHLGDTQYF. The CDR3 DNA reads as TGCGCCAGCAGTGATCACCTGGGTGATACGCAGTATTTT.

Many counts were recorded for this clonotype. The J gene is TRBJ2-3, the V gene TRBV7-3; unclear D gene. The CDR3 is 13 residues long. Germline-derived CDR1 and CDR2 are SGHTA and FQGTGA. With 2 bases removed from V and 1 base from J, the gap between germline ends came to 4 bases. DNA of the CDR3: TGTGCCAGCAGCTTACAGGGCACAGATACGCAGTATTTT. Translation gives CASSLQGTDTQYF.

This clonotype was recorded a few times. The rearrangement joins TRBV5-1 to TRBJ1-1; 10 positions agree with TRBD1. CDR3 length: 15 residues. The germline CDR1 and CDR2 sequences are SGHRS and YFSETQ. Trimming at V came to 6 bases and at J to 1 base, leaving 6 bases not matched to a gene. As DNA, the CDR3 is TGCGCCAGCAATCGACAGGGGGCGGCGAACACTGAAGCTTTCTTT. Translating gives CASNRQGAANTEAFF.

This clonotype has only a few counts. This chain links TRBV19 with TRBJ2-3, with D possibly being TRBD2 (7 bases). Germline V gene lookup returns CDR1 LNHDA and CDR2 SQIVND (reference sequence). V was trimmed by 3 bases and J by 4 bases, leaving 14 bases between them. The length of the CDR3 is 15 residues. Here the CDR3 DNA reads TGTGCCAGTAGTATGGGGGGGGCGCAGGCAGATACGCAGTATTTT. Translation gives CASSMGGAQADTQYF.

The CDR3 nucleotides read TGTGCCACCAGTGACGTAAGGGGGGAAGCGGATACGCAGTATTTT. It translates to CATSDVRGEADTQYF. V gene TRBV24-1 combines with J gene TRBJ2-3; D tentatively reads TRBD1 or TRBD2 (6 bases each). CDR1 is KGHDR, CDR2 SFDVKD, per germline. The CDR3 has 15 amino acids. V lost 4 bases and J 6 bases, leaving 16 bases between the germline ends.